A single sample is the source of the 32 T cell receptor beta chains below, sequenced in a study of blood T cells in healthy people across ages (dated by TCRdb to 2013 to 2016). Preparation of the library involved 5' RACE. A second 7 to 11 cycle PCR used a sample-barcoded 5' primer and a J-beta primer mix. TCRdb reran the public reads through fastp at Q25 and MiXCR, keeping productive beta chains. When rows share a CDR3 protein, they turn into one entry using the most common DNA and genes. This sample has 1.8 million or so distinct CDR3 sequences in its table, and approximately 40% of those were observed once. Together, the top ten hold under 25% of the sample. The sample comprised blood. These receptors were collected from a human donor in good health.

The CDR3 reads CATSDFRDTQYF. Here the CDR3 DNA reads TGTGCCACCAGTGATTTTAGAGATACGCAGTATTTT. The V gene is TRBV24-1, the J gene TRBJ2-3; no clear D gene. Trimming pared 1 base from V and 5 bases from J, leaving 3 bases between. CDR1 and CDR2 (germline): KGHDR, SFDVKD. The CDR3 is 12 residues long.

This clonotype showed up just a few times. This rearrangement joins TRBV6-2 or TRBV6-3 to TRBJ2-7, with TRBD1 matching 8 bases. The CDR3 runs to 15 residues. The V segment lost 4 bases and the J segment 1 base; nucleotides outside the gene matches: 6. Looked up from germline, CDR1 is MNHEY and CDR2 is SVGEGT. CDR3 sequence reads: CASSFLTGDSYEQYF. The CDR3 nucleotides are TGTGCCAGCAGTTTTTTGACAGGGGATTCCTACGAGCAGTACTTC.

The chain recombines TRBV20-1 with TRBJ2-7, with TRBD1 matching over 8 bases. CDR3 length: 13 residues. V lost 6 bases and J lost 5; bases outside the gene matches: 9. CDR1 is DFQATT and CDR2 is SNEGSKA in the germline V gene (reference sequence). The CDR3 nucleotides read TGCAGTGCACAAGGACAGGGAAACAACGAGCAGTACTTC. Translation: CSAQGQGNNEQYF.

With respect to this clonotype: The conserved phenylalanine or tryptophan is not found at the CDR3 terminus, so this likely reflects a read error. The CDR3 DNA is TGTGCCAGCAGCCCACAGGGCTACGAGCAGTACATC. Translating it yields CASSPQGYEQYI. This chain connects TRBV11-2 to TRBJ2-7; possibly TRBD1 for D (6 bases). This CDR3 comprises 12 residues. V was cut by 5 bases and J by 3 bases, with 8 bases left in between. In germline, CDR1 is SGHAT, CDR2 FQNNGV.

This sequence joins TRBV5-5 and TRBJ2-2, with 7 bases that match TRBD1. In germline, CDR1 is SGHKS, CDR2 YYEKEE (reference sequence). The J segment lost 4 bases and the V segment lost 4 bases, leaving 7 bases of the junction unmatched. CDR3 length: 15 amino acids. In nucleotides, the CDR3 is TGTGCCAGCAGCGGAGTCAGGGGGTTCACCGGGGAGCTGTTTTTT. Translation gives CASSGVRGFTGELFF.

This clonotype showed up just a few times. The V call is TRBV29-1, the J call TRBJ1-1, with D perhaps TRBD1 (6 bases). This CDR3 is built from 11 residues. Germline V CDR1 and CDR2: SQVTM, ANQGSEA. Trimming removed 7 bases at V and 5 bases at J, with 11 bases between. CDR3 in DNA: TGCAGCGGGAGGGGGGGGACTGAAGCTTTCTTT. As protein: CSGRGGTEAFF.

The V gene is TRBV7-2, the J gene TRBJ2-1; D remains ambiguous. V was cut by 2 bases and J by 0 bases, with 8 bases left in between. CDR3 length: 15 residues. Germline CDR1 SGHTA, CDR2 FQGNSA. The CDR3: CASSLIASSYNEQFF. In DNA form, the CDR3 reads TGTGCCAGCAGCTTAATCGCGAGCTCCTACAATGAGCAGTTCTTC.

This clonotype showed up just a few times. This chain connects TRBV6-5 to TRBJ1-2, with unresolved D. The CDR3 sequence is 12 residues long. Germline V CDR1 and CDR2: MNHEY, SVGAGI. V was cut by 6 bases and J by 2 bases, with 7 bases left in between. CDR3 in amino acids: CASRKENYGYTF. Here the CDR3 DNA reads TGTGCCAGCAGGAAGGAAAACTATGGCTACACCTTC.

CDR3 sequence reads: CASSLKSGPGTDTQYF. The CDR3 nucleotides read TGTGCCAGCAGCTTAAAGTCGGGACCTGGCACAGATACGCAGTATTTT. The rearrangement uses TRBV11-2 and TRBJ2-3; the D call may be TRBD1 or TRBD2 (5 bases each). Germline V lookup: CDR1 SGHAT, CDR2 FQNNGV. The CDR3 covers 16 residues. V shed 2 bases and J shed 1 base, with 13 bases lying between them.

The chain recombines TRBV29-1 with TRBJ2-3; D is ambiguous. The CDR3 covers 12 residues. The ends were cut back, 5 bases at V and 0 bases at J, with 6 bases in the middle. Germline CDR1 is SQVTM and CDR2 is ANQGSEA. The CDR3 protein is CSVPPSTDTQYF. For the CDR3, the DNA is TGCAGCGTTCCCCCTAGCACAGATACGCAGTATTTT.

This clonotype was counted between two and nine times. The genes are TRBV6-6 and TRBJ2-7; weak D call: TRBD2 (6 bases). The CDR3 sequence is 15 residues long. From germline, CDR1 is MNHNY and CDR2 SVGAGI (reference sequence). V shed 5 bases and J shed 0 bases, with 14 bases lying between them. The CDR3 nucleotides read TGTGCCAGCAGTCTCGCGGGGTTCCGCTCCTACGAGCAGTACTTC. It specifies CASSLAGFRSYEQYF.

This clonotype came up a few times. The chain has TRBV10-3 and TRBJ2-5; D call uncertain. The germline V and J ends were trimmed by 0 bases and 4 bases, with 6 bases remaining between them. The CDR3 spans 13 residues. CDR1 and CDR2 from the germline V gene are ENHRY and SYGVKD. The CDR3 DNA reads as TGTGCCATCAGTGAGTCGGGCAGAGAGACCCAGTACTTC. Its translation: CAISESGRETQYF.

J is TRBJ2-1 and V is TRBV4-3, with a weak D call TRBD2 (5 bases). The germline V and J ends were trimmed by 3 bases and 0 bases, with 15 bases remaining between them. Germline CDR1 is LGHNA and CDR2 is YSLEER. This CDR3 has 17 amino acids. The CDR3 loop reads CASSQAGVAGSYNEQFF. DNA of the CDR3: TGCGCCAGCAGCCAGGCCGGGGTGGCGGGCTCCTACAATGAGCAGTTCTTC.

This clonotype has only a few counts. The chain uses TRBV7-2 and TRBJ1-1; TRBD1 aligns across 10 bases. CDR3 size: 16 residues. Trimming cost V 2 bases and J 10 bases; bases outside gene matches: 13. CDR1 SGHTA and CDR2 FQGNSA come from the germline V gene. For the CDR3, the DNA is TGTGCCAGCAGCTTATTTGAAGCGGGGACAGGGGTACGAGCTTTCTTT. It encodes CASSLFEAGTGVRAFF. Complete variable domain (other parts from reference TRBV7-2 and TRBJ1-1): GAGVSQSPSNKVTEKGKDVELRCDPISGHTALYWYRQSLGQGLEFLIYFQGNSAPDKSGLPSDRFSAERTGGSVSTLTIQRTQQEDSAVYLCASSLFEAGTGVRAFFGQGTRLTVV.

The rearrangement uses TRBV6-5 and TRBJ2-7; 7 bases map to TRBD1. V dropped 6 bases and J dropped 5; count of bases not matched to a gene: 13. The CDR3 consists of 15 residues. The germline gives CDR1 MNHEY, CDR2 SVGAGI. The CDR3 nucleotides are TGTGCCAGCAGCCCCCGGGACAGCCTCGACCACGAGCAGTACTTC. It translates to CASSPRDSLDHEQYF.

A word on this clonotype: The junction differs from germline at one of its ends, possibly a read error. V usage is TRBV6-1 and J usage is TRBJ2-3, with TRBD2 matching over 11 bases. Germline lookup yields CDR1 MNHNS and CDR2 SASEGT. This CDR3 comprises 16 residues. The CDR3 region has the DNA TGTGCCAGCAGATCATTAGCGGGGGGGAGCACAGACACGCAGTATTTT. Residues: CASRSLAGGSTDTQYF.

This clonotype was detected a few times. This chain connects TRBV12-3 or TRBV12-4 to TRBJ2-4; TRBD2 agrees at 9 bases. Losses at the gene ends were 3 bases for V and 7 bases for J; bases not matched to a gene: 4. CDR3 size: 14 residues. The CDR3 here is CASSLPAGGNIQYF. CDR3 nucleotides: TGTGCCAGCAGTTTGCCGGCGGGAGGGAACATTCAGTACTTC.

In its sample, this clonotype was seen many times. CDR3 amino acids: CASSSLNDNEQFF. The CDR3 coding sequence is TGTGCCAGCTCATCACTAAACGACAATGAGCAGTTCTTC. This sequence joins TRBV18 and TRBJ2-1; D gene ambiguous. Germline V CDR1 and CDR2: KGHSH, LQKENI. The length of the CDR3 is 13 residues. V lost 5 bases and J lost 5, with 10 bases in between.

The V call is TRBV20-1, the J call TRBJ2-5, with D possibly being TRBD2 (6 bases). The CDR3 extends over 14 amino acids. Between the trimmed V and J ends, which lost 6 bases and 1 base, there was a span of 15 bases. From germline, CDR1 is DFQATT and CDR2 SNEGSKA (reference sequence). The CDR3 protein is CSAQEGGIQETQYF. The CDR3 DNA reads as TGCAGTGCCCAGGAGGGCGGAATCCAAGAGACCCAGTACTTC.

J is TRBJ1-1 and V is TRBV6-5; weak D call: TRBD1 (6 bases). Per germline, CDR1 MNHEY and CDR2 SVGAGI. The CDR3 length is 14 residues. Between the trimmed V and J ends, which lost 0 bases and 3 bases, there was a span of 8 bases. CDR3 DNA: TGTGCCAGCAGTTACTCGGACAGTTACACTGAAGCTTTCTTT. Encoded protein: CASSYSDSYTEAFF.

This clonotype was seen a handful of times. The V and J genes are TRBV20-1 and TRBJ1-2, with D unresolved. Germline-derived CDR1 and CDR2 are DFQATT and SNEGSKA (reference sequence). The CDR3 spans 12 residues. With 7 bases removed from V and 10 bases from J, the gap between germline ends came to 19 bases. The CDR3 is CSGRYGPLYYTF. The CDR3 DNA is TGCAGTGGACGGTACGGGCCGCTCTACTACACCTTC.

This clonotype occurred a few times. The genes are TRBV27 and TRBJ2-3; D gene unclear. There are 14 residues in the CDR3. Trimming left V 3 bases short and J 8 bases short, with 15 bases between. Germline V lookup: CDR1 MNHEY, CDR2 SMNVEV (reference sequence). The CDR3 reads CASSFYDAKGTQYF. The CDR3 DNA follows: TGTGCCAGCAGTTTCTATGATGCGAAGGGTACGCAGTATTTT.

The chain combines TRBV6-5 with TRBJ2-7; maybe TRBD1 (6 bases). The J call may be mistaken, given a closer DNA end match to TRBJ2-5. The CDR3 runs 16 residues. CDR1 and CDR2 (germline): MNHEY, SVGAGI. The CDR3 loop reads CASSLMSNRVSETQYF. The CDR3 DNA is TGTGCCAGCAGTTTAATGTCAAACAGGGTCTCGGAGACCCAGTACTTC.

The gene calls are TRBV29-1 and TRBJ1-2; 9 bases agree with TRBD1. This CDR3 has 12 residues. Unmatched junction bases numbered 5, after V lost 4 bases and J lost 8 bases. Germline CDR1 and CDR2: SQVTM and ANQGSEA. The CDR3 protein is CSVGGQGEGYTF. CDR3 DNA: TGCAGCGTTGGGGGACAGGGAGAGGGCTACACCTTC. The whole variable domain, filled in from reference TRBV29-1 and TRBJ1-2, reads SAVISQKPSRDICQRGTSLTIQCQVDSQVTMMFWYRQQPGQSLTLIATANQGSEATYESGFVIDKFPISRPNLTFSTLTVSNMSPEDSSIYLCSVGGQGEGYTFGSGTRLTVV.

The rearrangement joins TRBV19 to TRBJ2-3; D perhaps matches TRBD2 (5 bases). Per the germline V gene, CDR1 is LNHDA and CDR2 is SQIVND (reference sequence). The V end lost 3 bases, the J end lost 4 bases, and 8 bases lay between the germline ends. The length of the CDR3 is 13 residues. The CDR3 DNA sequence: TGTGCCAGTAGTATCACGGGGTCAGATACGCAGTATTTT. This sequence encodes CASSITGSDTQYF.

This clonotype has more than one count but fewer than ten. The genes are TRBV5-5 and TRBJ1-4; 7 bases fit TRBD1. Germline loops: CDR1 SGHKS, CDR2 YYEKEE (reference sequence). The CDR3 extends over 15 amino acids. Trimming took 3 bases from V and 8 from J; bases not matched to a gene: 10. CDR3 bases: TGTGCCAGCAGCTCGTTGGACAGGCAAAAAGAAAAACTGTTTTTT. As protein: CASSSLDRQKEKLFF.

The chain recombines TRBV7-2 with TRBJ2-4; 7 nucleotides match TRBD2. The end of the DNA fits TRBJ2-7 better, so the J call may be wrong. CDR3 length equals 14 residues. CDR1 and CDR2 (germline): SGHTA, FQGNSA. For the CDR3, the DNA is TGTGCCAGCAGCTTAGGGACTAGGCGGTACGAGCAGTACTTC. Translation: CASSLGTRRYEQYF.

This clonotype was recorded only once. V usage is TRBV28 and J usage is TRBJ1-1; 11 bases agree with TRBD1. Germline V CDR1 and CDR2: MDHEN, SYDVKM. The CDR3 covers 13 residues. V was pared by 6 bases and J by 10 bases, with 7 bases of the junction left unmatched. This CDR3 is CASRFSDRGRAFF. The DNA for the CDR3 is TGTGCCAGCAGGTTTTCGGACAGGGGGCGAGCTTTCTTT.

The chain is built from TRBV12-5 and TRBJ1-4, with D unclear. The CDR3 is made up of 15 amino acids. Germline CDR1 reads LGHNT; CDR2 reads FRNRAP. V was clipped by 1 base and J by 2 bases, with 8 bases between them. For the CDR3, the DNA is TGTGCTAGTGGTTTGGGCCAGGCCACTAATGAAAAACTGTTTTTT. This sequence encodes CASGLGQATNEKLFF.

This clonotype turned up a few times. The V gene is TRBV12-3 or TRBV12-4, the J gene TRBJ2-7, with 7 bases identical to TRBD1. This CDR3 comprises 15 residues. Losses at the gene ends were 4 bases for V and 0 bases for J; bases not matched to a gene: 6. The CDR3 DNA reads TGTGCCAGCAGTTCCCTAAGACAGGGCTCCTACGAGCAGTACTTC. The encoded protein is CASSSLRQGSYEQYF.

This chain uses TRBV24-1 with TRBJ1-5, with D unclear. Germline V gene lookup returns CDR1 KGHDR and CDR2 SFDVKD. The CDR3 is 16 amino acids. V was pared by 3 bases and J by 0 bases, with 11 bases between. For the CDR3, the DNA is TGTGCCACCAGTGATGGGGTTAGTGGTAGCAATCAGCCCCAGCATTTT. Its protein is CATSDGVSGSNQPQHF.

J is TRBJ2-1 and V is TRBV15; D is undetermined. The CDR3 extends over 14 amino acids. V was trimmed by 5 bases and J by 2 bases, leaving 10 bases between them. Germline CDR1 reads LNHNV; CDR2 reads YYDKDF (reference sequence). The CDR3 coding sequence is TGTGCCACCAGCGTACAGCTCGCCTACAATGAGCAGTTCTTC. It codes for CATSVQLAYNEQFF.